The 4 T cell receptor beta chains reported below all come from one sample, sequenced in a study of cytomegalovirus exposure and HLA in healthy donors. Data came from immunoSEQ multiplex PCR; TCRdb stores just in-frame clones and leaves some out. Of over 100,000 clones listed, roughly nine tenths are singletons. Specimen: PBMCs. The receptor set was obtained from a woman aged 18 to 35 in good health and CMV-seronegative.

The V call is TRBV6-1, the J call TRBJ2-4, with a possible D match to TRBD1 (5 bases). The CDR3 totals 10 residues. Germline V lookup: CDR1 MNHNS, CDR2 SASEGT. V gave up 10 bases and J gave up 11 bases, with 12 bases separating them. CDR3 amino acids: CATSDTVQYF. CDR3 in DNA: TGTGCCACTTCGGACACCGTTCAGTACTTC.

The chain is built from TRBV7-6 and TRBJ2-5; no clear D. The CDR3 covers 16 residues. V lost 1 base and J lost 3, with 15 bases in between. Per the germline V gene, CDR1 is SGHVS and CDR2 is FNYEAQ. The CDR3 DNA reads as TGTGCCAGCAGCTTAGAAGCTAGTCGGCCCGAAGAGACCCAGTACTTC. This codes for CASSLEASRPEETQYF. Full variable domain (remainder filled in from reference TRBV7-6 and TRBJ2-5): GAGVSQSPRYKVTKRGQDVALRCDPISGHVSLYWYRQALGQGPEFLTYFNYEAQQDKSGLPNDRFSAERPEGSISTLTIQRTEQRDSAMYRCASSLEASRPEETQYFGPGTRLLVL.

The V call is TRBV6-1, the J call TRBJ2-5; possibly TRBD2 for D (6 bases). V dropped 7 bases and J dropped 1 base, with 10 bases sitting between them. Germline CDR1 MNHNS, CDR2 SASEGT. This CDR3 contains 13 residues. This CDR3 reads CASIIGGQETQYF. The CDR3 DNA is TGTGCCAGCATAATCGGGGGCCAAGAGACCCAGTACTTC.

This clone was seen once. The genes are TRBV29-1 and TRBJ1-1; D is possibly TRBD1 (6 bases). Germline V lookup: CDR1 SQVTM, CDR2 ANQGSEA. The CDR3 is 12 residues long. V was shortened by 7 bases and J by 1 base, with 10 bases between the two germline ends. The DNA for the CDR3 is TGCAGCGCGGGGACATCGAACACTGAAGCTTTCTTT. This encodes CSAGTSNTEAFF.